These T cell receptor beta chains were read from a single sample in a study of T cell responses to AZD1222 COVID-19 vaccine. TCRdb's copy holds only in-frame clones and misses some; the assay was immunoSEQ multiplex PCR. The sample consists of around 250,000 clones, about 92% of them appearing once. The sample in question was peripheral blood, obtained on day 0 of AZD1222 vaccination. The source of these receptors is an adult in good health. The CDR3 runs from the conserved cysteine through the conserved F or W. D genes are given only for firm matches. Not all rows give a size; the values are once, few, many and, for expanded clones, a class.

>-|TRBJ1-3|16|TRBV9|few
CASSVDPGAAGNTIYF
TGTGCCAGCAGCGTAGACCCGGGGGCCGCTGGAAACACCATATATTTT
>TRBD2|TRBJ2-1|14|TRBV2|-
CASHFSGVNNEQFF
TGTGCCAGCCATTTTAGCGGGGTGAACAATGAGCAGTTCTTC
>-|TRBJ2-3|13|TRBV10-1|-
CASSEAARDTQYF
TGCGCCAGCAGTGAAGCTGCGAGAGATACGCAGTATTTT
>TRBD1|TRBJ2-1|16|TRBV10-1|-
CASSKTGQGAFNEQFF
TGCGCCAGCAGCAAAACGGGACAGGGGGCCTTCAATGAGCAGTTCTTC
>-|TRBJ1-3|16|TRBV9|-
CASSARDISSGNTIYF
TGTGCCAGCAGCGCCCGGGACATTAGCTCTGGAAACACCATATATTTT
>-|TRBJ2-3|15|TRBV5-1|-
CASSLPGPSTDTQYF
TGCGCCAGCAGCTTACCAGGACCCAGCACAGATACGCAGTATTTT
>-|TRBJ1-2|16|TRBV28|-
CASSFARSMALYGYTF
TGTGCCAGCAGTTTTGCCCGGTCCATGGCCCTCTATGGCTACACCTTC
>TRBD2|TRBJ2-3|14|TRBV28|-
CASRPSGSERTQYF
TGTGCCAGCAGACCTAGCGGGAGCGAACGTACGCAGTATTTT
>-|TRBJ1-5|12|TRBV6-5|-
CASGRANQPQHF
TGTGCCAGCGGCCGAGCAAATCAGCCCCAGCATTTT
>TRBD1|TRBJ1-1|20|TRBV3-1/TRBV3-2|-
CASSQLLQTGGRRMDAEAFF
TGTGCCAGCAGCCAACTCCTTCAGACAGGGGGAAGACGCATGGACGCTGAAGCTTTCTTT
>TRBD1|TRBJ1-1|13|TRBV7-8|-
CASRDRGETEAFF
TGTGCCAGCAGGGACAGGGGGGAGACTGAAGCTTTCTTT
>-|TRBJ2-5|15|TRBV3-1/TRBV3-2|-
CASSPGTDPQETQYF
TGTGCCAGCAGCCCCGGGACGGATCCCCAAGAGACCCAGTACTTC
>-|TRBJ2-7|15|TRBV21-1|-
CASSSNPASKDEQYF
TGTGCCAGCAGCTCAAATCCCGCTAGCAAGGACGAGCAGTACTTC
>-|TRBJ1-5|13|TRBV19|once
CASSIDDPGAQHF
TGTGCCAGTAGTATAGACGACCCGGGGGCCCAGCATTTT
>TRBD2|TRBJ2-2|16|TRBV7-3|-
CASSLVSGRNTGELFF
TGTGCCAGCAGCCTCGTTAGCGGGAGAAACACCGGGGAGCTGTTTTTT
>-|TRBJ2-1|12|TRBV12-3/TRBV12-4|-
CASSPYFYEQFF
TGTGCCAGCAGCCCCTATTTCTATGAGCAGTTCTTC
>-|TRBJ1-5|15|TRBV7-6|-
CASSPLQGSDQPQHF
TGTGCCAGCAGCCCTCTACAGGGTTCCGATCAGCCCCAGCATTTT
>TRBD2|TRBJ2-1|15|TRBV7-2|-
CASCLGLAGYNEQFF
TGTGCCAGCTGTCTCGGACTAGCAGGATACAATGAGCAGTTCTTC
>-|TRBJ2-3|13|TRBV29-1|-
CSVAAGSTDTQYF
TGCAGCGTTGCTGCGGGGAGCACAGATACGCAGTATTTT
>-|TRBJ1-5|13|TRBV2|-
CASRGIIHQPQHF
TGTGCCAGCCGTGGGATAATTCATCAGCCCCAGCATTTT
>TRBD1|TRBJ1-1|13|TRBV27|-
CASRGTGVPEAFF
TGTGCCAGCAGAGGGACAGGGGTACCTGAAGCTTTCTTT
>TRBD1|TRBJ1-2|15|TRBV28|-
CASRDWTGGSNGYTF
TGTGCCAGCAGGGATTGGACAGGGGGGAGTAATGGCTACACCTTC
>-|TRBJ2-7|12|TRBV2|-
CASSQETGEQYF
TGTGCCAGCAGCCAGGAGACGGGAGAGCAGTACTTC
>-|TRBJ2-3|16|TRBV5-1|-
CASSPLGQLRTDTQYF
TGCGCCAGCAGCCCTTTAGGACAGTTGCGCACAGATACGCAGTATTTT
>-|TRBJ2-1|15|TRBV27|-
CASSPGFGVPGEQFF
TGTGCCAGCAGTCCGGGATTTGGGGTTCCTGGTGAGCAGTTCTTC
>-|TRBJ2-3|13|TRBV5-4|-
CASSAGVLDTQYF
TGTGCCAGCAGCGCAGGGGTCTTAGATACGCAGTATTTT
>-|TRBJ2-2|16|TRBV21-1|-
CASSKVGRGTTGELFF
-
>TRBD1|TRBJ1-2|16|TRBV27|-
CASRGGTGTINYGYTF
TGTGCCAGCAGGGGGGGGACAGGCACTATTAACTATGGCTACACCTTC
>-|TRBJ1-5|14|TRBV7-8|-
CASSFYATGQPQHF
TGTGCCAGCAGCTTTTACGCCACGGGCCAGCCCCAGCATTTT
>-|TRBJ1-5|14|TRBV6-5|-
CASRLRDGPWPQHF
TGTGCCAGCAGGCTCCGGGACGGCCCGTGGCCCCAGCATTTT
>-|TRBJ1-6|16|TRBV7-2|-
CASSPQGLTYNSPLHF
TGTGCCAGCAGCCCTCAGGGGCTTACCTATAATTCACCCCTCCACTTT
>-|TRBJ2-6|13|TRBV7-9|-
CASRGSGANVLTF
TGTGCCAGCCGAGGTTCTGGGGCCAACGTCCTGACTTTC
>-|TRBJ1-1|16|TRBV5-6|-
CASSFILAGLNTEAFF
TGTGCCAGCAGCTTCATACTGGCAGGGTTAAACACTGAAGCTTTCTTT
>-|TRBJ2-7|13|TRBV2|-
CASSEAGGGEQYF
TGTGCCAGCAGTGAAGCGGGAGGTGGAGAGCAGTACTTC
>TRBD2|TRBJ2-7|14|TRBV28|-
CASSLAGGPYEQYF
TGTGCCAGCAGTTTAGCGGGAGGGCCCTACGAGCAGTACTTC
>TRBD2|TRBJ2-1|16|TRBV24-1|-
CATSDPSSGRRNEQFF
TGTGCCACCAGTGACCCTTCTAGCGGGAGGAGGAATGAGCAGTTCTTC
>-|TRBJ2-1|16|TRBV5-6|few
CASSGPGYSSYNEQFF
TGTGCCAGCAGCGGCCCGGGGTACAGCTCCTACAATGAGCAGTTCTTC
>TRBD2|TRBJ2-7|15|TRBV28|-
CASRLAGGLVYEQYF
TGTGCCAGCAGACTAGCGGGGGGGCTTGTCTACGAGCAGTACTTC
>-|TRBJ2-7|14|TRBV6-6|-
CASRSKTGSYEQYF
TGTGCCAGCAGGAGCAAGACAGGTTCCTACGAGCAGTACTTC
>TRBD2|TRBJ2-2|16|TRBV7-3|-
CASSLYGRGDTGELFF
TGTGCCAGCAGCTTATACGGGAGGGGGGACACCGGGGAGCTGTTTTTT
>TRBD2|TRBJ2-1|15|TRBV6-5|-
CASSTTSGSYNEQFF
TGTGCCAGCAGCACTACTAGCGGGTCATACAATGAGCAGTTCTTC
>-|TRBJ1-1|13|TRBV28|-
CASLPIPNTEAFF
TGTGCCAGCCTCCCTATACCGAACACTGAAGCTTTCTTT
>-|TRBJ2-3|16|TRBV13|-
CASSLPLGGITDTQYF
TGTGCCAGCAGCCTACCCCTAGGAGGGATAACAGATACGCAGTATTTT
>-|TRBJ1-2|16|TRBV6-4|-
CASSEYKASPHYGYTF
TGTGCCAGCAGTGAATATAAAGCCTCACCCCACTATGGCTACACCTTC
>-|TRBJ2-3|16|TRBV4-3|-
CASSQGEGVRTDTQYF
TGCGCCAGCAGCCAAGGAGAGGGAGTGAGAACAGATACGCAGTATTTT
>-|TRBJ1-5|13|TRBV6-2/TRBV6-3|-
CASSYSRGQPQHF
TGTGCCAGCAGTTACTCGAGAGGTCAGCCCCAGCATTTT